These T cell receptor beta chains were read from a single sample in a study of shared clonotypes between healthy human individuals. TCRdb's copy holds only in-frame clones and misses some; the assay was immunoSEQ multiplex PCR. The table includes 2 million to 3 million clones, 93% detected once. What was sequenced was naive CD4+ T cells from PBMCs. Receptors were obtained from a man aged 18-30 years in good health. Some clones in this sample may be carry-over from other donors' samples. Each CDR3 is given with its conserved first and last residue. A D gene is named only where the DNA matches it firmly. Some rows have no size entry. The others give once, few or many, or a class for an expanded clone.

J,V,size,D,CDR3,DNA
TRBJ1-3,TRBV9,-,-,CASSVGGARGNTIYF,TGTGCCAGCAGCGTAGGGGGGGCGCGTGGAAACACCATATATTTT
TRBJ1-1,TRBV5-4,few,TRBD1,CASSLDRGLSTEAFF,TGTGCCAGCAGCTTGGACAGGGGTCTATCCACTGAAGCTTTCTTT
TRBJ2-3,TRBV27,-,-,CASSRLPSTDTQYF,TGTGCCAGCAGTCGCCTCCCTAGCACAGATACGCAGTATTTT
TRBJ2-1,TRBV29-1,-,-,CSVVHSSYNEQFF,TGCAGCGTTGTACACAGCTCCTACAATGAGCAGTTCTTC
TRBJ1-5,TRBV5-1,-,-,CASSLAWDQPQHF,TGCGCCAGCAGCTTGGCTTGGGATCAGCCCCAGCATTTT
TRBJ2-2,TRBV7-3,-,TRBD2,CASSLWASGSVETGELFF,TGTGCCAGCAGCTTATGGGCTAGCGGGAGCGTAGAGACCGGGGAGCTGTTTTTT
TRBJ1-5,TRBV5-1,-,TRBD1,CASSLHGTGGQPQHF,TGCGCCAGCAGCTTGCACGGGACAGGGGGCCAGCCCCAGCATTTT
TRBJ1-1,TRBV18,-,-,CASSPQKGRANTEAFF,TGTGCCAGCTCACCTCAGAAAGGAAGGGCGAACACTGAAGCTTTCTTT
TRBJ2-7,TRBV5-1,-,-,CASSLGGGIRIYEQYF,TGCGCCAGCAGCCTGGGTGGGGGAATAAGGATCTACGAGCAGTACTTC
TRBJ2-4,TRBV5-4,-,-,CASSLWGGDIQYF,TGTGCCAGCAGCTTGTGGGGTGGGGACATTCAGTACTTC
TRBJ1-4,TRBV9,-,-,CASSVGWRPGSLEKLFF,TGTGCCAGCAGCGTAGGGTGGAGGCCAGGCTCATTGGAAAAACTGTTTTTT
TRBJ2-5,TRBV5-6,-,TRBD2,CASTLRPRGSGSWETQYF,TGTGCCAGCACCTTGCGGCCCCGGGGTAGCGGGAGCTGGGAGACCCAGTACTTC
TRBJ1-1,TRBV6-1,-,TRBD1,CASRVDSGGVFEAFF,TGTGCCAGCAGGGTAGACTCAGGGGGCGTTTTTGAAGCTTTCTTT
TRBJ2-2,TRBV5-4,-,TRBD2,CAGGIAGVNTGELFF,TGTGCCGGAGGGATAGCGGGAGTGAACACCGGGGAGCTGTTTTTT
TRBJ2-3,TRBV11-1,-,-,CASSLSFPAAQYF,TGTGCCAGCAGCTTAAGTTTCCCAGCGGCGCAGTATTTT
TRBJ1-3,TRBV7-3,once,TRBD1,CASSPTGGSGNTIYF,TGTGCCAGCAGTCCGACAGGGGGTAGTGGAAACACCATATATTTT
TRBJ2-6,TRBV7-6,-,TRBD1,CASSISRTGSGANVLTF,TGTGCCAGCAGCATATCCCGGACAGGGTCTGGGGCCAACGTCCTGACTTTC
TRBJ2-2,TRBV15,once,-,CATSRGLGGGELFF,TGTGCCACCAGCAGAGGTCTTGGGGGCGGGGAGCTGTTTTTT
TRBJ1-4,TRBV21-1,-,-,CASSKSRQGAVNEKLFF,TGTGCCAGCAGCAAATCCCGACAGGGGGCAGTTAATGAAAAACTGTTTTTT
TRBJ2-1,TRBV11-1,-,TRBD2,CASSPRTSGWVEQFF,TGTGCCAGCAGCCCTCGGACTAGCGGGTGGGTTGAGCAGTTCTTC
TRBJ2-5,TRBV5-1,-,TRBD2,CASTESIAGGAETQYF,TGCGCCAGCACCGAATCAATAGCGGGAGGGGCAGAGACCCAGTACTTC
TRBJ1-5,TRBV5-1,-,-,CASSSDGSNQPQHF,TGCGCCAGCAGCTCGGACGGTAGCAATCAGCCCCAGCATTTT
TRBJ1-5,TRBV18,-,-,CASSLDRTYQPQHF,TGTGCCAGCTCACTTGACAGGACTTATCAGCCCCAGCATTTT
TRBJ2-1,TRBV7-2,-,-,CASSLGGRNEQFF,TGTGCCAGCAGCTTAGGGGGTAGGAATGAGCAGTTCTTC
TRBJ2-5,TRBV18,-,-,CASSLQQDQETQYF,TGTGCCAGCTCACTCCAACAGGACCAAGAGACCCAGTACTTC
TRBJ2-3,TRBV5-8,-,TRBD2,CASRPGLALDTQYF,TGTGCCAGCAGACCGGGACTAGCTCTTGATACGCAGTATTTT